This paragraph covers one T cell receptor (beta chain) sequence. Antigen specificity is unknown. Donors were all healthy Caucasians. This sample stems from a study of identical twins. General study findings and limits: There were fewer insertions in abundant cord blood beta clonotypes, but memory repertoires showed no such pattern. Excess sharing between twins was weaker in beta out-of-frame sequences.

TCRdb analysed the 5' RACE reads with MiXCR anew, one entry per CDR3 protein. The sample lists 400,000 to 600,000 distinct CDR3 sequences, about a fifth occurring once. This sample also appeared in a second study, on yellow fever vaccine responses in identical twins. Per that study: After vaccination, twins' T cell response reportedly seemed partly convergent, partly personalized.

Sequenced material: CD4+ T cells sorted from blood. The clonotype was recovered from a woman younger than 35 in good health.

The CDR3 DNA follows: TGTGCCAGCAGTTACCCGGGACAGGGGTATATCAACACTGAAGCTTTCTTT. It encodes CASSYPGQGYINTEAFF. The rearrangement links TRBV6-2 or TRBV6-3 to TRBJ1-1; 10 positions match TRBD1. The CDR3 consists of 17 residues. With 2 bases clipped from V and 2 bases from J, the junction kept 8 bases outside the gene matches. Germline assignment: CDR1 MNHEY and CDR2 SVGEGT.